A selection of T cell receptor beta chains follows, all from one sample in a study of technical replicates of blood from several donors. Assay: immunoSEQ multiplex PCR; the TCRdb copy retains only in-frame clones and omits some. The sample carries about 90,000 clones, about 90% recorded once. The sequenced sample consisted of T cells isolated from PBMCs. The receptor set was obtained from a human donor in good health. Both conserved end residues are part of each CDR3. Fields, in order: D gene, clone size, V gene, J gene, CDR3 DNA, CDR3 protein. D genes are given only for firm matches. Some rows have no size entry. The others give once, few or many, or a class for an expanded clone.

d_call: TRBD1; clone_size: .; v_call: TRBV10-3; j_call: TRBJ1-5; cdr3_nt: TGTGCCATCAGTGAGTCTCTAAGGACAGGGGCTGGGATCCATCAGCCCCAGCATTTT; cdr3_aa: CAISESLRTGAGIHQPQHF
d_call: TRBD1; clone_size: few; v_call: TRBV6-5; j_call: TRBJ2-7; cdr3_nt: TGTGCCAGCAGGAAGGGACAGGGGTACGAGCAGTACTTC; cdr3_aa: CASRKGQGYEQYF
d_call: .; clone_size: .; v_call: TRBV5-1; j_call: TRBJ2-2; cdr3_nt: TGCGCCAGCTACAACAACAGAAACACCGGGGAGCTGTTTTTT; cdr3_aa: CASYNNRNTGELFF
d_call: TRBD1; clone_size: .; v_call: TRBV4-1; j_call: TRBJ1-1; cdr3_nt: TGCGCCAGCAGCCAAGAATGGGACAGGGGAACTGAAGCTTTCTTT; cdr3_aa: CASSQEWDRGTEAFF
d_call: TRBD1; clone_size: .; v_call: TRBV5-1; j_call: TRBJ1-1; cdr3_nt: TGCGCCAGCAGCTTGGATCCGGGACAGGGCCAGGGGGTCAACACTGAAGCTTTCTTT; cdr3_aa: CASSLDPGQGQGVNTEAFF
d_call: .; clone_size: once; v_call: TRBV6-5; j_call: TRBJ1-1; cdr3_nt: TGTGCCAGCAGTGCCGGAGAGGGATTGGAAGCTTTCTTT; cdr3_aa: CASSAGEGLEAFF
d_call: TRBD1; clone_size: .; v_call: TRBV11-2; j_call: TRBJ2-7; cdr3_nt: TGTGCCAGCAGTCGAGGGGGCCTAAGCTCCTACGAGCAGTACTTC; cdr3_aa: CASSRGGLSSYEQYF
d_call: TRBD1; clone_size: .; v_call: TRBV4-1; j_call: TRBJ2-3; cdr3_nt: TGCGCCAGCAGCCAGGAACTCACCGGACAGGGGGCTGTAGATACGCAGTATTTT; cdr3_aa: CASSQELTGQGAVDTQYF
d_call: .; clone_size: .; v_call: TRBV7-9; j_call: TRBJ2-5; cdr3_nt: TGTGCCAGCAGCTCCAAAGAGACCCAGTACTTC; cdr3_aa: CASSSKETQYF
d_call: TRBD1; clone_size: .; v_call: TRBV18; j_call: TRBJ2-5; cdr3_nt: TGTGCCAGCTCACCAGTTGAAGGGGGCTGGGAGACCCAGTACTTC; cdr3_aa: CASSPVEGGWETQYF
d_call: .; clone_size: .; v_call: TRBV28; j_call: TRBJ1-3; cdr3_nt: TGTGCCAGCAGCCTCCTTCGGAACACCATATATTTT; cdr3_aa: CASSLLRNTIYF
d_call: TRBD2; clone_size: .; v_call: TRBV4-2; j_call: TRBJ2-3; cdr3_nt: TGTGCCAGCAGCCTACTGGGAGGTAGCGGGGCAGATACGCAGTATTTT; cdr3_aa: CASSLLGGSGADTQYF
d_call: .; clone_size: .; v_call: TRBV7-6; j_call: TRBJ2-7; cdr3_nt: TGTGCCAGCAGCGGATACGGGACTCCCGAGCAGTACTTC; cdr3_aa: CASSGYGTPEQYF
d_call: .; clone_size: .; v_call: TRBV19; j_call: TRBJ2-5; cdr3_nt: TGTGCCAGTAGTATCGGTACTGGAGAGACCCAGTACTTC; cdr3_aa: CASSIGTGETQYF
d_call: .; clone_size: once; v_call: TRBV19; j_call: TRBJ2-3; cdr3_nt: TGTGCCAGTAGTGCAAGGACAGCGCGCACAGATACGCAGTATTTT; cdr3_aa: CASSARTARTDTQYF
d_call: TRBD1; clone_size: .; v_call: TRBV5-1; j_call: TRBJ1-2; cdr3_nt: TGCGCCAGCAGCGATACAGGGGATGGCTACACCTTC; cdr3_aa: CASSDTGDGYTF
d_call: .; clone_size: .; v_call: TRBV6-1; j_call: TRBJ1-1; cdr3_nt: TGTGCCAGCAGTGAAGATCTGGGGGGCACTGAAGCTTTCTTT; cdr3_aa: CASSEDLGGTEAFF
d_call: TRBD2; clone_size: .; v_call: TRBV4-1; j_call: TRBJ2-1; cdr3_nt: TGCGCCAGCAGCCTCCGGACTAGCGGGACCTACAATGAGCAGTTCTTC; cdr3_aa: CASSLRTSGTYNEQFF
d_call: TRBD1; clone_size: .; v_call: TRBV14; j_call: TRBJ2-7; cdr3_nt: TGTGCCAGCAGCATTACGACAGGGACCCCTTACGAGCAGTACTTC; cdr3_aa: CASSITTGTPYEQYF
d_call: .; clone_size: .; v_call: TRBV28; j_call: TRBJ2-2; cdr3_nt: TGTGCCAGCAGTCAGTCCAGCGCGAACACCGGGGAGCTGTTTTTT; cdr3_aa: CASSQSSANTGELFF
d_call: .; clone_size: .; v_call: TRBV5-1; j_call: TRBJ2-7; cdr3_nt: TGCGCCAGCAGCTTGGGATTTCAGGACGAGCAGTACTTC; cdr3_aa: CASSLGFQDEQYF
d_call: .; clone_size: .; v_call: TRBV7-2; j_call: TRBJ2-5; cdr3_nt: TGTGCCAGCAGCTTAGAAACAGGGCCCCGGGTCCAGTACTTC; cdr3_aa: CASSLETGPRVQYF
d_call: TRBD1; clone_size: .; v_call: TRBV27; j_call: TRBJ1-5; cdr3_nt: TGTGCCAGCAGTCGTCTTTGGGGGGACAGCGGCATCCAGCCCCAGCATTTT; cdr3_aa: CASSRLWGDSGIQPQHF
d_call: TRBD2; clone_size: .; v_call: TRBV27; j_call: TRBJ2-3; cdr3_nt: TGTGCCAGCAGTTTAACTAGCGTGACGTCAGATACGCAGTATTTT; cdr3_aa: CASSLTSVTSDTQYF
d_call: .; clone_size: .; v_call: TRBV25-1; j_call: TRBJ2-5; cdr3_nt: TGTGCCAGCAGTGAATGGGGGGGGCCCGAGCAAGAGACCCAGTACTTC; cdr3_aa: CASSEWGGPEQETQYF
d_call: .; clone_size: .; v_call: TRBV11-3; j_call: TRBJ1-5; cdr3_nt: TGTGCCAGCAGCTTAGTCTGCCGGGTTTATCAGCCCCAGCATTTT; cdr3_aa: CASSLVCRVYQPQHF
d_call: .; clone_size: few; v_call: TRBV2; j_call: TRBJ2-3; cdr3_nt: TGTGCCAGCAGTGTATTAGCAGGGCGGGGAAATACGCAGTATTTT; cdr3_aa: CASSVLAGRGNTQYF
d_call: TRBD1; clone_size: .; v_call: TRBV2; j_call: TRBJ1-2; cdr3_nt: TGTGCCAGCAGGACGACAGGGAACTATGGCTACACCTTC; cdr3_aa: CASRTTGNYGYTF
d_call: .; clone_size: .; v_call: TRBV10-2; j_call: TRBJ1-5; cdr3_nt: TGCGCCAGCAGTGTGGCGGGTACTCAGCCCCAGCATTTT; cdr3_aa: CASSVAGTQPQHF
d_call: TRBD2; clone_size: .; v_call: TRBV18; j_call: TRBJ2-7; cdr3_nt: TGTGCCAGCTCACCCCCTAGCGGTGCCTACGAGCAGTACTTC; cdr3_aa: CASSPPSGAYEQYF
d_call: TRBD1; clone_size: .; v_call: TRBV30; j_call: TRBJ1-2; cdr3_nt: TGTGCCTGGAGTGTACGGACAGGGTCTTATGGCTACACCTTC; cdr3_aa: CAWSVRTGSYGYTF
d_call: .; clone_size: .; v_call: TRBV4-1; j_call: TRBJ1-1; cdr3_nt: TGCGCCAGCAGCCGCACTACAGGGAACACTGAAGCTTTCTTT; cdr3_aa: CASSRTTGNTEAFF
d_call: .; clone_size: .; v_call: TRBV5-1; j_call: TRBJ2-1; cdr3_nt: TGCGCCAGCAGCGAGGGCAATGAGCAGTTCTTC; cdr3_aa: CASSEGNEQFF
d_call: TRBD1; clone_size: few; v_call: TRBV12-5; j_call: TRBJ1-4; cdr3_nt: TGTGCTAGTGGTTTGAGGACAGGGGGCGAGAAACTGTTTTTT; cdr3_aa: CASGLRTGGEKLFF
d_call: .; clone_size: .; v_call: TRBV5-1; j_call: TRBJ2-7; cdr3_nt: TGCGCCAGCAGCTTAGGACAATCCTACGAGCAGTACTTC; cdr3_aa: CASSLGQSYEQYF
d_call: .; clone_size: .; v_call: TRBV19; j_call: TRBJ2-7; cdr3_nt: TGTGCCAGTAGTATGGGTACCAGGGTATCGGCCTACGAGCAGTACTTC; cdr3_aa: CASSMGTRVSAYEQYF
d_call: .; clone_size: .; v_call: TRBV18; j_call: TRBJ1-3; cdr3_nt: TGTGCCAGCTCTCGCGCCGACAGGAACTCTGGAAACACCATATATTTT; cdr3_aa: CASSRADRNSGNTIYF
d_call: TRBD2; clone_size: .; v_call: TRBV28; j_call: TRBJ2-7; cdr3_nt: TGTGCCAGCAGTTCCCCCCGTTTACTAGCGGGTGGGGCCTACGAGCAGTACTTC; cdr3_aa: CASSSPRLLAGGAYEQYF
d_call: TRBD1; clone_size: .; v_call: TRBV6-1; j_call: TRBJ2-7; cdr3_nt: TGTGCCAGCAGTGATCCGGGACAGGGGGTCTACGAGCAGTACTTC; cdr3_aa: CASSDPGQGVYEQYF
d_call: TRBD1; clone_size: few; v_call: TRBV5-4; j_call: TRBJ1-1; cdr3_nt: TGTGCCAGCAGCTATGACAGGGAACGAGCTTTCTTT; cdr3_aa: CASSYDRERAFF
d_call: TRBD2; clone_size: .; v_call: TRBV25-1; j_call: TRBJ2-1; cdr3_nt: TGTGCCAGCTGGGGAGGGCATGAGCAGTTCTTC; cdr3_aa: CASWGGHEQFF
d_call: .; clone_size: .; v_call: TRBV9; j_call: TRBJ1-4; cdr3_nt: TGTGCCAGCAGCGCCAGGGACACGAGGATTAATGAAAAACTGTTTTTT; cdr3_aa: CASSARDTRINEKLFF
d_call: TRBD2; clone_size: .; v_call: TRBV7-9; j_call: TRBJ2-1; cdr3_nt: TGTGCCAGCAGTAGCTATCGGGAGGCCTTCTTAACTTCGTACAATGAGCAGTTCTTC; cdr3_aa: CASSSYREAFLTSYNEQFF
d_call: TRBD1; clone_size: .; v_call: TRBV7-9; j_call: TRBJ2-1; cdr3_nt: TGTGCCAGCAGTTTGACAGGGGGCGCGCGTCACAATGAGCAGTTCTTC; cdr3_aa: CASSLTGGARHNEQFF
d_call: .; clone_size: .; v_call: TRBV11-2; j_call: TRBJ1-5; cdr3_nt: TGTGCCAGCAGCTTAAGGGGCAGCAATCAGCCCCAGCATTTT; cdr3_aa: CASSLRGSNQPQHF
d_call: TRBD2; clone_size: .; v_call: TRBV2; j_call: TRBJ2-7; cdr3_nt: TGTGCCAGCAGTGCGACTAGCGGGATTGGCGAGCAGTACTTC; cdr3_aa: CASSATSGIGEQYF
d_call: .; clone_size: .; v_call: TRBV6-5; j_call: TRBJ2-1; cdr3_nt: TGTGCCAGCAGCGACGGGAGTGGGGGTTCGAATGAGCAGTTCTTC; cdr3_aa: CASSDGSGGSNEQFF
d_call: .; clone_size: .; v_call: TRBV7-6; j_call: TRBJ2-7; cdr3_nt: TGTGCCAGCAGCTTGGGGGCTACCTACGAGCAGTACTTC; cdr3_aa: CASSLGATYEQYF
d_call: .; clone_size: .; v_call: TRBV6-6; j_call: TRBJ1-2; cdr3_nt: TGTGCCAGCAGTTACGACAGCAGCTATGGCTACACCTTC; cdr3_aa: CASSYDSSYGYTF
d_call: TRBD2; clone_size: .; v_call: TRBV11-1; j_call: TRBJ2-7; cdr3_nt: TGTGCCACCGGACTAGGGGAAATCTACGAGCAGTACTTC; cdr3_aa: CATGLGEIYEQYF
d_call: .; clone_size: .; v_call: TRBV21-1; j_call: TRBJ2-7; cdr3_nt: TGTGCCAGCACCGATTATAGTAGCCGAATCGGCGAGCAGTACTTC; cdr3_aa: CASTDYSSRIGEQYF
d_call: .; clone_size: .; v_call: TRBV10-3; j_call: TRBJ2-1; cdr3_nt: TGTGCCATCAGTGAACACGCTAGCTCCTACAATGAGCAGTTCTTC; cdr3_aa: CAISEHASSYNEQFF
d_call: .; clone_size: once; v_call: TRBV10-2; j_call: TRBJ2-1; cdr3_nt: TGCGCCAGTTCTAGGGGCAGCGACAATGAGCAGTTCTTC; cdr3_aa: CASSRGSDNEQFF
d_call: .; clone_size: .; v_call: TRBV30; j_call: TRBJ1-5; cdr3_nt: TGTGCCTGGAGTGTACGAGGAAATAGCAATCAGCCCCAGCATTTT; cdr3_aa: CAWSVRGNSNQPQHF
d_call: .; clone_size: .; v_call: TRBV28; j_call: TRBJ1-5; cdr3_nt: TGTGCCAGCACCGGACTCGAGCCCCAGCATTTT; cdr3_aa: CASTGLEPQHF
d_call: .; clone_size: .; v_call: TRBV5-6; j_call: TRBJ1-1; cdr3_nt: TGTGCCAGCAGCTTCCCCCGGGGTACGCACACTGAAGCTTTCTTT; cdr3_aa: CASSFPRGTHTEAFF
d_call: TRBD2; clone_size: .; v_call: TRBV9; j_call: TRBJ2-1; cdr3_nt: TGTGCCAGCAGCGTAGGTCCGGGCGGACTAGCAATCAATGAGCAGTTCTTC; cdr3_aa: CASSVGPGGLAINEQFF
d_call: .; clone_size: .; v_call: TRBV6-1; j_call: TRBJ2-6; cdr3_nt: TGTGCCAGCGCCGGGGAAGGTGGGGCCAACGTCCTGACTTTC; cdr3_aa: CASAGEGGANVLTF
d_call: TRBD1; clone_size: .; v_call: TRBV6-1; j_call: TRBJ1-2; cdr3_nt: TGTGCCAGCAGTGACCAGACGGACAGGGGGCATTATGGCTACACCTTC; cdr3_aa: CASSDQTDRGHYGYTF
d_call: .; clone_size: .; v_call: TRBV15; j_call: TRBJ2-1; cdr3_nt: TGTGCCACCAGCCTAACCCCAACTAGAGGCGATGAGCAGTTCTTC; cdr3_aa: CATSLTPTRGDEQFF